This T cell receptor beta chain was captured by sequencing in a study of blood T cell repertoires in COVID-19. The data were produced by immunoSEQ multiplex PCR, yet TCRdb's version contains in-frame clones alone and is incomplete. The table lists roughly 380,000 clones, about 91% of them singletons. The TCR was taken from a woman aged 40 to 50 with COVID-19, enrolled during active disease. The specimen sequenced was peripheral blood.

CDR3 bases: TGTGCCAGCAGCCTCGCGGGGACCCACAATGAGCAGTTCTTC. Protein: CASSLAGTHNEQFF. The rearrangement uses TRBV2 and TRBJ2-1; a weak D match, TRBD2 (6 bases). The length of the CDR3 is 14 residues. Per germline, CDR1 SNHLY and CDR2 FYNNEI. V was shortened by 6 bases and J by 5 bases, with 14 bases between the two germline ends.